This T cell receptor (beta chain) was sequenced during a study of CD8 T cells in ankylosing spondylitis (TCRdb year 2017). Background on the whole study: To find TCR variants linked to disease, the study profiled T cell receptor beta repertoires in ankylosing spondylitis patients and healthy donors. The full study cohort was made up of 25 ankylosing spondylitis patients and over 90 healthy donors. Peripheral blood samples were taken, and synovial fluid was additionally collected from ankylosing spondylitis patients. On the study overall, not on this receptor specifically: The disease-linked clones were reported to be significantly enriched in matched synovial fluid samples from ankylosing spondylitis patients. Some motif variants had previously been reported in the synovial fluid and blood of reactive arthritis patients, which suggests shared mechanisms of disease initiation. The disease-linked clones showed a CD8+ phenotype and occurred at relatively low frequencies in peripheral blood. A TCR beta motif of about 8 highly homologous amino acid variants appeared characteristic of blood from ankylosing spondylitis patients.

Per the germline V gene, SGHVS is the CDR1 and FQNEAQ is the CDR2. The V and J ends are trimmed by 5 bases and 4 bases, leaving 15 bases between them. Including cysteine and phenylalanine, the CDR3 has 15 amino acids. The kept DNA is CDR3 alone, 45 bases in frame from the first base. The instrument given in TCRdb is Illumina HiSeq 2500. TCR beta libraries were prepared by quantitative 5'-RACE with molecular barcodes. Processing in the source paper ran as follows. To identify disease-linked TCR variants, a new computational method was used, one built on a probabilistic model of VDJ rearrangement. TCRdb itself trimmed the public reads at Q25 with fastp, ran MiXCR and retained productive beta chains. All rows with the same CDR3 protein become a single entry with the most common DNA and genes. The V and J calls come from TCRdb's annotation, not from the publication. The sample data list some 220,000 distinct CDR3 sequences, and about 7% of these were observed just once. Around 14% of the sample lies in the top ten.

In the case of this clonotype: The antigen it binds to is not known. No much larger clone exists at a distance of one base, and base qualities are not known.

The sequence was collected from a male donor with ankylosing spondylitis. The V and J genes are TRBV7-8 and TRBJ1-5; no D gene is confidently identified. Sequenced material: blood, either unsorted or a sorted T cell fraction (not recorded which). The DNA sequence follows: TGTGCCAGCAGCCCCGGACGGAATAGGAATCAGCCCCAGCATTTT. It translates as CASSPGRNRNQPQHF.